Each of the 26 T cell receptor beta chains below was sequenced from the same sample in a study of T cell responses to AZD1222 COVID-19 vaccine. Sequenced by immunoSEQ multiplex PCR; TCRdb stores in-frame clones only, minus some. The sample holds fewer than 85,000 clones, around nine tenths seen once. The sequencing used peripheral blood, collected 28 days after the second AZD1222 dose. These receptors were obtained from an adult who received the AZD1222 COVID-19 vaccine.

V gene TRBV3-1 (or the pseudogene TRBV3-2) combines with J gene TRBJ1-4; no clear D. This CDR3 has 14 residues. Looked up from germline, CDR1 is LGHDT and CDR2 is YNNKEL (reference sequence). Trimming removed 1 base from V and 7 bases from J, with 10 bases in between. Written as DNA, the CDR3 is TGTGCCAGCAGCCAAGCCGGTGTCATTGAAAAACTGTTTTTT. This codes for CASSQAGVIEKLFF.

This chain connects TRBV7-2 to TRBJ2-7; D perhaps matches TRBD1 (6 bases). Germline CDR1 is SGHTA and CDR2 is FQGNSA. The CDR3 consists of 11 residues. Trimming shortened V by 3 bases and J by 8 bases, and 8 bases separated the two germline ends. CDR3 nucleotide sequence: TGTGCCAGCAGCTTGGGGGACAAGCAGTACTTC. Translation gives CASSLGDKQYF.

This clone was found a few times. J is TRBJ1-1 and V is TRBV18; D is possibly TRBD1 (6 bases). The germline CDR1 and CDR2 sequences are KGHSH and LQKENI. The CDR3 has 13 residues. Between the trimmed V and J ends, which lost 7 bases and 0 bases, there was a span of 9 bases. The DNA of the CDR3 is TGTGCCAGCTACCAGGGGATGAACACTGAAGCTTTCTTT. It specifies CASYQGMNTEAFF. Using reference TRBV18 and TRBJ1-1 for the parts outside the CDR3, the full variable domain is NAGVMQNPRHLVRRRGQEARLRCSPMKGHSHVYWYRQLPEEGLKFMVYLQKENIIDESGMPKERFSAEFPKEGPSILRIQQVVRGDSAAYFCASYQGMNTEAFFGQGTRLTVV.

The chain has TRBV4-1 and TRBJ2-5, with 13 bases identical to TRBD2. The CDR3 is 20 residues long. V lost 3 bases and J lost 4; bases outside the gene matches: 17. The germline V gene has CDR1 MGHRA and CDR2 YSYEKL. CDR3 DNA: TGCGCCAGCAGCCAGCAATTGGGACTAGCGGGAACAAGGGAACGAGAGACCCAGTACTTC. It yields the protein CASSQQLGLAGTRERETQYF.

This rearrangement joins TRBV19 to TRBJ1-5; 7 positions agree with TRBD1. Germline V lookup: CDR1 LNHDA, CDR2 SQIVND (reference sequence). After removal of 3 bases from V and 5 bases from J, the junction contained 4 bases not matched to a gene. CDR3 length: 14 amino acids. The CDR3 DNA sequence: TGTGCCAGTAGTATTGGGACAGTTTATCAGCCCCAGCATTTT. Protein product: CASSIGTVYQPQHF.

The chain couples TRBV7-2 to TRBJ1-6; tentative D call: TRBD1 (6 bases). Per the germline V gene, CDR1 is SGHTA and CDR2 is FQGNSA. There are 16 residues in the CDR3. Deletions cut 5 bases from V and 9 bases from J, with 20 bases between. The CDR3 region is CASSARGASAFSPLHF. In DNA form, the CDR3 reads TGTGCCAGCAGCGCTCGGGGGGCCTCGGCGTTTTCACCCCTCCACTTT.

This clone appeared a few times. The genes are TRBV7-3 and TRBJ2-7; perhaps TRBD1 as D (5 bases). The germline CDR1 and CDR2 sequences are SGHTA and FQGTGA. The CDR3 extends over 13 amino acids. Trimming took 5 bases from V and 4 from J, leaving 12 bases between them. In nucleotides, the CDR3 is TGTGCCAGCAGCCCTCAGGGTGAATACGAGCAGTACTTC. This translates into CASSPQGEYEQYF.

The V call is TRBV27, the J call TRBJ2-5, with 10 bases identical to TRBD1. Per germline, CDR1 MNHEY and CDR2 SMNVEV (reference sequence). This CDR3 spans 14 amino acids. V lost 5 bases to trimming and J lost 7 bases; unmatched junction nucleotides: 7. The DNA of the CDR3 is TGTGCCAGCAGTATGGGACAGGGGTTTTTGACCCAGTACTTC. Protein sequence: CASSMGQGFLTQYF.

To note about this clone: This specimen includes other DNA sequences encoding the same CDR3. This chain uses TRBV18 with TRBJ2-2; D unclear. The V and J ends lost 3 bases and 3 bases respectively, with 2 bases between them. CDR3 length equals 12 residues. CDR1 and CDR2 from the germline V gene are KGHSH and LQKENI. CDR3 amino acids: CASSPDTGELFF. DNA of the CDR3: TGTGCCAGCTCACCGGACACCGGGGAGCTGTTTTTT. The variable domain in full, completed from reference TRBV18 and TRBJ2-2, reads NAGVMQNPRHLVRRRGQEARLRCSPMKGHSHVYWYRQLPEEGLKFMVYLQKENIIDESGMPKERFSAEFPKEGPSILRIQQVVRGDSAAYFCASSPDTGELFFGEGSRLTVL.

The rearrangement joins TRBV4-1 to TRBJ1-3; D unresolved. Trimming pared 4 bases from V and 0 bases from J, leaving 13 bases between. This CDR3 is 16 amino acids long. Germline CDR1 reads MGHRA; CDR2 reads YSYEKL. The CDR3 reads CASSPLGRISGNTIYF. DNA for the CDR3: TGCGCCAGCAGCCCCCTGGGCCGGATCTCTGGAAACACCATATATTTT.

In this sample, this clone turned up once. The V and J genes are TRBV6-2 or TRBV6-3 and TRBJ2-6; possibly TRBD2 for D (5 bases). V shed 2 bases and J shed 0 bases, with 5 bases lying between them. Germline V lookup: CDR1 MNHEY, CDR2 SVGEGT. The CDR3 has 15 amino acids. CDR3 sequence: CASSYGSSGANVLTF. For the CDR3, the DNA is TGTGCCAGCAGTTACGGGAGCTCTGGGGCCAACGTCCTGACTTTC.

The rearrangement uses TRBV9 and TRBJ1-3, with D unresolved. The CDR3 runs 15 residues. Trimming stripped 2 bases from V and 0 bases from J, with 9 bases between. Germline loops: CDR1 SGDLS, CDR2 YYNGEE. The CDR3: CASSVSGTSGNTIYF. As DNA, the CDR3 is TGTGCCAGCAGCGTCTCCGGCACCTCTGGAAACACCATATATTTT.

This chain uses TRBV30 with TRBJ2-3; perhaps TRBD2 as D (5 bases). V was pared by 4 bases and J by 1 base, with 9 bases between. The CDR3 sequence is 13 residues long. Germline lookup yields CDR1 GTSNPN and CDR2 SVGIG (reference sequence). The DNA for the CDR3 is TGTGCCTGGACGGGGTGGGGCACAGATACGCAGTATTTT. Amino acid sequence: CAWTGWGTDTQYF.

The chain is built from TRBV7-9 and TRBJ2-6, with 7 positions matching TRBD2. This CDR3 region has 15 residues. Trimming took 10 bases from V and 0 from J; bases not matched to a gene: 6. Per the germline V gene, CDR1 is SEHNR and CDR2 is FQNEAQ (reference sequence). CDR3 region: CATSGGSSGANVLTF. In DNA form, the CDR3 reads TGTGCCACCTCGGGGGGTTCCTCTGGGGCCAACGTCCTGACTTTC.

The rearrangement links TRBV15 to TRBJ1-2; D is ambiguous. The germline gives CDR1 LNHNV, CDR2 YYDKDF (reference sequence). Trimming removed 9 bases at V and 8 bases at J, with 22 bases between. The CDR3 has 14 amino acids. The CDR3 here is CATNERGTGEGYTF. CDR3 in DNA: TGTGCCACGAACGAGCGGGGTACTGGCGAGGGCTACACCTTC.

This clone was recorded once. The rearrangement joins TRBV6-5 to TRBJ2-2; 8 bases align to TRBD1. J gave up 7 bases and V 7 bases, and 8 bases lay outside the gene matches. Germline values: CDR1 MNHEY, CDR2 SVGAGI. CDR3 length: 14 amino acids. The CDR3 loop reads CASTPDRGGGELFF. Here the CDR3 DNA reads TGTGCCAGCACCCCAGACAGGGGCGGCGGGGAGCTGTTTTTT.

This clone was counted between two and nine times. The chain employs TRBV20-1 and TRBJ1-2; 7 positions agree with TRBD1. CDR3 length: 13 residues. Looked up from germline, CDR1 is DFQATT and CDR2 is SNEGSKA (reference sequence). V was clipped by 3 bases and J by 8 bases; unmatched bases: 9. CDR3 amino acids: CSASNDREKGYTF. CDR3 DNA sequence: TGCAGTGCTAGTAACGACAGGGAAAAAGGCTACACCTTC.

The CDR3: CASSPTRDTEAFF. DNA for the CDR3: TGTGCCAGCAGCCCGACCAGGGACACTGAAGCTTTCTTT. The chain couples TRBV16 to TRBJ1-1; a possible D gene is TRBD1 (5 bases). Per the germline V gene, CDR1 is KGHSY and CDR2 is FQNENV. Trimming left V 4 bases short and J 3 bases short, with 9 bases between. The CDR3 has 13 amino acids. Drawing the rest from reference TRBV16 and TRBJ1-1, the complete variable domain is GEEVAQTPKHLVRGEGQKAKLYCAPIKGHSYVFWYQQVLKNEFKFLISFQNENVFDETGMPKERFSAKCLPNSPCSLEIQATKLEDSAVYFCASSPTRDTEAFFGQGTRLTVV.

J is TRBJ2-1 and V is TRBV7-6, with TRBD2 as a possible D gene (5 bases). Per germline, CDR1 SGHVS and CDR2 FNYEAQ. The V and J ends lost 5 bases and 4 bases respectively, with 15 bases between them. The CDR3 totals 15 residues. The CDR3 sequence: CASSLGASPYNEQFF. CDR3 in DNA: TGTGCCAGCAGCCTCGGCGCTAGCCCTTACAATGAGCAGTTCTTC.

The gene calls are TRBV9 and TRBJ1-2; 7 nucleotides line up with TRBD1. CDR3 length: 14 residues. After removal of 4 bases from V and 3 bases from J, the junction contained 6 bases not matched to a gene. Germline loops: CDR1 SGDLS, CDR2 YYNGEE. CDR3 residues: CASSMTGRDYGYTF. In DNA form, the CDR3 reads TGTGCCAGCAGCATGACAGGGCGGGACTATGGCTACACCTTC.

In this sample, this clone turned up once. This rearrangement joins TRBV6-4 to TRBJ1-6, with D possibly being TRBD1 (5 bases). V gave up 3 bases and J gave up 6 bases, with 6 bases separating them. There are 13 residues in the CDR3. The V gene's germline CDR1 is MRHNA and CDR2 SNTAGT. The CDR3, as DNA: TGTGCCAGCAGTGAACAGGCTAATTCACCCCTCCACTTT. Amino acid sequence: CASSEQANSPLHF.

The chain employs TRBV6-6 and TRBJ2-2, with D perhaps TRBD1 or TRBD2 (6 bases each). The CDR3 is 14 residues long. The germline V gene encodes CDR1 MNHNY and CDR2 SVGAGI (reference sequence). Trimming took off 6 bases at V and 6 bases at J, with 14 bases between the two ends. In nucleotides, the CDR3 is TGTGCCAGCAGCTATTACAGGGAGGCCGGGGAGCTGTTTTTT. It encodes CASSYYREAGELFF.

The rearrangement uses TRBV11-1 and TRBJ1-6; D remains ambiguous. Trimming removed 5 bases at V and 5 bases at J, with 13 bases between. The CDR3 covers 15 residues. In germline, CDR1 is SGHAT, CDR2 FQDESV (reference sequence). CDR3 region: CASSARTVHNSPLHF. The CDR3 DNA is TGTGCCAGCAGCGCCCGGACGGTTCATAATTCACCCCTCCACTTT. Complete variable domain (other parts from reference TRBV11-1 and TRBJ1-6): EAEVAQSPRYKITEKSQAVAFWCDPISGHATLYWYRQILGQGPELLVQFQDESVVDDSQLPKDRFSAERLKGVDSTLKIQPAELGDSAMYLCASSARTVHNSPLHFGNGTRLTVT.

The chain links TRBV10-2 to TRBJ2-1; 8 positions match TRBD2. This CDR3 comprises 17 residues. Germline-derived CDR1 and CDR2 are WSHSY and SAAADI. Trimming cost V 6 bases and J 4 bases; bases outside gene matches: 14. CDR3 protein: CASSRNLSSGSYNEQFF. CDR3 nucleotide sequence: TGCGCCAGCAGCCGAAATCTTTCTAGCGGGTCTTACAATGAGCAGTTCTTC.

In DNA form, the CDR3 reads TGTGCCAGTTATCATAGGGGGTCTAACTATGGCTACACCTTC. Its protein product is CASYHRGSNYGYTF. This chain links TRBV2 with TRBJ1-2, with D maybe TRBD1 (6 bases). Per the germline V gene, CDR1 is SNHLY and CDR2 is FYNNEI. There are 14 residues in the CDR3. The V end was cut by 9 bases, the J end by 0 bases, with 14 bases between.

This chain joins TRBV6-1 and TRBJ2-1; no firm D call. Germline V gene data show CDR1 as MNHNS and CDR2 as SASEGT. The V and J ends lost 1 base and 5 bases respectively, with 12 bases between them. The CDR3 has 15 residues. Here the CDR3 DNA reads TGTGCCAGCAGTGAAGTGGGCGGAGCCCACAATGAGCAGTTCTTC. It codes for CASSEVGGAHNEQFF.